What follows are 30 T cell receptor beta chains derived from one specimen sequenced in a study of identical twins. Each CDR3 protein gets one entry after TCRdb re-called the 5' RACE reads with MiXCR. Here the sample spans 500,000 to 550,000 distinct CDR3 sequences, more than 20% being singletons. The same data also contributed to another study, on yellow fever vaccine responses in identical twins.

Sequenced sample: CD4+ T cells sorted from blood. The receptors originated from a woman in her late teens or twenties in good health.

The table lists this clonotype with a few counts. V usage is TRBV12-3 or TRBV12-4 and J usage is TRBJ2-7; the match to TRBD2 covers 10 bases. V lost 5 bases and J lost 5; bases outside the gene matches: 15. The CDR3 has 17 amino acids. Here the CDR3 DNA reads TGTGCCAGCAGTCTTACTCAGCTTAGCGGGAGGAGCCACGAGCAGTACTTC. Translating gives CASSLTQLSGRSHEQYF.

The chain couples TRBV3-1 to TRBJ2-1; tentatively, D is TRBD1 (6 bases). Trimming removed 3 bases at V and 1 base at J, with 10 bases between. Per the germline V gene, CDR1 is LGHDT and CDR2 is YNNKEL (reference sequence). The CDR3 covers 15 residues. In DNA, the CDR3 is TGTGCCAGCAGCCACCAGGGGAAATCCTACAATGAGCAGTTCTTC. Protein sequence: CASSHQGKSYNEQFF.

The chain carries TRBV20-1 and TRBJ2-2, with 8 bases identical to TRBD2. The ends lost 0 bases at V and 5 bases at J; junction bases unmatched: 8. The CDR3 spans 16 residues. Germline lookup yields CDR1 DFQATT and CDR2 SNEGSKA (reference sequence). The CDR3 coding sequence is TGCAGTGCTAGAGATCTCCGGGAGGGCCCTACCGGGGAGCTGTTTTTT. Residues: CSARDLREGPTGELFF.

This clonotype was seen at least ten times. The chain has TRBV12-3 or TRBV12-4 and TRBJ1-1; a weak D match, TRBD1 (5 bases). The CDR3 totals 15 residues. Trimming left V 8 bases short and J 2 bases short, with 18 bases between. As DNA, the CDR3 is TGTGCCAGCTTAACTTCTCCGGGACTCAACACTGAAGCTTTCTTT. Protein sequence: CASLTSPGLNTEAFF.

This clonotype has a single count. The chain has TRBV7-3 and TRBJ2-1; no clear D. This CDR3 is built from 13 residues. CDR1 and CDR2 from the germline V gene are SGHTA and FQGTGA. With 2 bases removed from V and 5 bases from J, the gap between germline ends came to 7 bases. In DNA, the CDR3 is TGTGCCAGCAGCTTAGCCCTCGACAATGAGCAGTTCTTC. Translating it yields CASSLALDNEQFF. Filled out from reference TRBV7-3 and TRBJ2-1, the complete variable domain reads GAGVSQTPSNKVTEKGKYVELRCDPISGHTALYWYRQSLGQGPEFLIYFQGTGAADDSGLPNDRFFAVRPEGSVSTLKIQRTERGDSAVYLCASSLALDNEQFFGPGTRLTVL.

This clonotype was counted between two and nine times. The rearrangement uses TRBV7-7 and TRBJ2-2; 12 bases map to TRBD2. This CDR3 is built from 16 residues. V dropped 5 bases and J dropped 3; count of bases not matched to a gene: 4. The V gene's germline CDR1 is SSHAT and CDR2 FNYEAQ (reference sequence). CDR3 DNA: TGTGCCAGCAGCCCCGGACTAGCGGGGTACACCGGGGAGCTGTTTTTT. The encoded protein is CASSPGLAGYTGELFF.

The chain combines TRBV7-9 with TRBJ2-7; D may be TRBD2 (5 bases). CDR1 and CDR2 from the germline V gene are SEHNR and FQNEAQ (reference sequence). The CDR3 totals 13 residues. V lost 5 bases to trimming and J lost 5 bases, with 13 bases between them. CDR3 in DNA: TGTGCCAGCAGCCCGATGGAGGTCCACGAGCAGTACTTC. Translated: CASSPMEVHEQYF. Based on the CDR3 plus reference TRBV7-9 and TRBJ2-7, the full variable domain is DTGVSQNPRHKITKRGQNVTFRCDPISEHNRLYWYRQTLGQGPEFLTYFQNEAQLEKSRLLSDRFSAERPKGSFSTLEIQRTEQGDSAMYLCASSPMEVHEQYFGPGTRLTVT.

This clonotype was seen only a few times. This chain links TRBV5-1 with TRBJ2-5; TRBD2 agrees at 11 bases. The V and J ends lost 0 bases and 3 bases, in that order; junction bases with no gene match: 1. The CDR3 loop spans 15 amino acids. CDR1 SGHRS and CDR2 YFSETQ come from the germline V gene. The CDR3 DNA follows: TGCGCCAGCAGCTTGGCGGGACTAGCGGAAGAGACCCAGTACTTC. This translates into CASSLAGLAEETQYF. Supplemented by reference TRBV5-1 and TRBJ2-5, the full variable domain reads KAGVTQTPRYLIKTRGQQVTLSCSPISGHRSVSWYQQTPGQGLQFLFEYFSETQRNKGNFPGRFSGRQFSNSRSEMNVSTLELGDSALYLCASSLAGLAEETQYFGPGTRLLVL.

The chain has TRBV7-8 and TRBJ2-3, with D tentatively TRBD1 (5 bases). The CDR3 has 19 amino acids. V lost 2 bases, J lost 0 bases, and 21 bases lay in between. Looked up from germline, CDR1 is SGHVS and CDR2 is FQNEAQ. Here the CDR3 reads CASSLLRTHSASSTDTQYF. The CDR3 DNA reads as TGTGCCAGCAGCTTACTGCGGACACATTCCGCATCTAGCACAGATACGCAGTATTTT.

This clonotype has a handful of counts. The V gene is TRBV4-1, the J gene TRBJ2-1; D is possibly TRBD1 (6 bases). Germline lookup yields CDR1 MGHRA and CDR2 YSYEKL. This CDR3 has 15 amino acids. The V end was cut by 4 bases, the J end by 0 bases, with 10 bases between. Here the CDR3 reads CASSLIQGSYNEQFF. The DNA of the CDR3 is TGCGCCAGCAGCCTCATACAGGGCTCCTACAATGAGCAGTTCTTC.

In its sample, this clonotype was seen many times. The chain uses TRBV4-1 and TRBJ1-1; no reliable D call. Germline V gene data show CDR1 as MGHRA and CDR2 as YSYEKL. V lost 1 base, J lost 2 bases, and 14 bases lay in between. The CDR3 covers 16 residues. This CDR3 reads CASSQVLSRGNTEAFF. In DNA form, the CDR3 reads TGCGCCAGCAGCCAAGTGTTATCCCGGGGAAACACTGAAGCTTTCTTT.

The chain recombines TRBV23-1 with TRBJ2-3; the match to TRBD1 covers 8 bases. TRBV23-1 is recorded as an ORF, its role being uncertain. The CDR3 runs to 14 residues. The ends lost 10 bases at V and 3 bases at J; junction bases unmatched: 9. Written as DNA, the CDR3 is TGCGCCACGGACAGGGACCCTAGGACAGATACGCAGTATTTT. It encodes CATDRDPRTDTQYF.

This clonotype occurred once. The chain has TRBV5-1 and TRBJ2-2, with TRBD1 matching 10 bases. Per germline, CDR1 SGHRS and CDR2 YFSETQ. This CDR3 contains 16 residues. V dropped 2 bases and J dropped 5; count of bases not matched to a gene: 6. The CDR3 protein is CASSFSTGGLTGELFF. Written as DNA, the CDR3 is TGCGCCAGCAGCTTTTCGACAGGGGGCTTGACCGGGGAGCTGTTTTTT.

The V gene is TRBV6-1, the J gene TRBJ2-6, with 11 bases that match TRBD1. The CDR3 length is 17 residues. Germline V CDR1 and CDR2: MNHNS, SASEGT. J was trimmed by 3 bases and V by 7 bases; bases with no gene match: 8. CDR3 coding DNA: TGTGCCAGCACCCCTGGACAGGGGGCGGGTGGGGCCAACGTCCTGACTTTC. It encodes CASTPGQGAGGANVLTF.

This clonotype was found a few times. V and J are TRBV10-3 and TRBJ2-1; D might be TRBD2 (6 bases). V was pared by 6 bases and J by 4 bases, with 13 bases between. The CDR3 has 14 residues. Germline V gives CDR1 ENHRY, CDR2 SYGVKD. CDR3 region: CAIRPPGLYNEQFF. The CDR3 coding sequence is TGTGCCATCAGACCACCGGGACTTTACAATGAGCAGTTCTTC.

The rearrangement uses TRBV7-8 and TRBJ2-3; TRBD2 is a possible D gene (5 bases). V was clipped by 2 bases and J by 0 bases, with 12 bases between them. Germline V gene data show CDR1 as SGHVS and CDR2 as FQNEAQ. The CDR3 spans 16 residues. CDR3 region: CASSLSSGPSTDTQYF. The CDR3 DNA reads TGTGCCAGCAGCTTATCAAGCGGCCCTAGCACAGATACGCAGTATTTT.

This clonotype has more than one count but fewer than ten. V usage is TRBV5-1 and J usage is TRBJ2-5, with 8 nucleotides matching TRBD1. The germline CDR1 and CDR2 sequences are SGHRS and YFSETQ. This CDR3 is 13 amino acids long. V shed 5 bases, J shed 5 bases, and the junction held 5 bases outside the gene matches. The DNA for the CDR3 is TGCGCCAGCAGACCGGACAGGGATGAGACCCAGTACTTC. Translating gives CASRPDRDETQYF.

CDR3 sequence reads: CASSRSGTEEVQFF. The CDR3 bases are TGTGCCAGCAGTCGTAGTGGGACAGAAGAGGTTCAGTTCTTC. The rearrangement links TRBV7-6 to TRBJ2-1; 7 positions agree with TRBD1. Germline V gene data show CDR1 as SGHVS and CDR2 as FNYEAQ. The CDR3 loop spans 14 amino acids. J lost 13 bases, V lost 6 bases, and 15 bases had no gene match. Full variable domain (missing parts from reference TRBV7-6 and TRBJ2-1): GAGVSQSPRYKVTKRGQDVALRCDPISGHVSLYWYRQALGQGPEFLTYFNYEAQQDKSGLPNDRFSAERPEGSISTLTIQRTEQRDSAMYRCASSRSGTEEVQFFGPGTRLTVL.

The sample holds a few counts of this clonotype. The genes are TRBV5-1 and TRBJ2-2; D remains ambiguous. The CDR3 is made up of 15 amino acids. Trimming took off 2 bases at V and 2 bases at J, with 10 bases between the two ends. Per the germline V gene, CDR1 is SGHRS and CDR2 is YFSETQ. This chain's CDR3 is CASSFGDSNTGELFF. The CDR3, as DNA: TGCGCCAGCAGCTTCGGAGATAGCAACACCGGGGAGCTGTTTTTT.

This clonotype was seen more than once but under ten times. The chain employs TRBV12-3 or TRBV12-4 and TRBJ2-5, with unresolved D. The ends were cut back, 11 bases at V and 0 bases at J, with 10 bases in the middle. CDR3 length equals 12 residues. The CDR3 nucleotides read TGTGCCTGCGGCCCGTACCAAGAGACCCAGTACTTC. This translates into CACGPYQETQYF.

This clonotype was counted a few times. V gene TRBV5-1 combines with J gene TRBJ2-5, with 7 bases that match TRBD1. With V trimmed by 6 bases and J by 1 base, 12 bases remained unmatched. The germline V gene encodes CDR1 SGHRS and CDR2 YFSETQ. CDR3 length equals 16 residues. CDR3 loop: CASMTHGTDIQETQYF. The CDR3 DNA is TGCGCCAGCATGACCCACGGGACAGATATCCAAGAGACCCAGTACTTC. Based on the CDR3 plus reference TRBV5-1 and TRBJ2-5, the full variable domain is KAGVTQTPRYLIKTRGQQVTLSCSPISGHRSVSWYQQTPGQGLQFLFEYFSETQRNKGNFPGRFSGRQFSNSRSEMNVSTLELGDSALYLCASMTHGTDIQETQYFGPGTRLLVL.

This clonotype has a handful of counts. The chain's CDR3 is CASSLVGGLAPNEQFF. CDR3 in DNA: TGTGCCAGCAGCTTGGTTGGGGGACTAGCGCCTAATGAGCAGTTCTTC. This rearrangement joins TRBV5-5 to TRBJ2-1, with 10 bases that match TRBD2. Looked up from germline, CDR1 is SGHKS and CDR2 is YYEKEE (reference sequence). This CDR3 is built from 16 residues. V dropped 0 bases and J dropped 7; count of bases not matched to a gene: 7.

The chain recombines TRBV27 with TRBJ2-7; D gene unclear. The CDR3 covers 12 residues. CDR1 MNHEY and CDR2 SMNVEV come from the germline V gene (reference sequence). V lost 8 bases and J 2 bases, leaving 10 bases between the germline ends. CDR3 residues: CASELVPYEQYV. CDR3 DNA: TGTGCCAGCGAGCTAGTTCCCTACGAGCAGTACGTC.

This clonotype was seen a handful of times. The chain uses TRBV12-3 or TRBV12-4 and TRBJ2-3; TRBD2 agrees at 7 bases. The CDR3 spans 15 residues. Germline trimming cut 1 base from V and 4 bases from J; bases unmatched to any gene: 5. The CDR3 sequence: CASSLVGGSPDTQYF. The DNA for the CDR3 is TGTGCCAGCAGTTTAGTCGGGGGGAGCCCAGATACGCAGTATTTT.

The sample holds a few counts of this clonotype. The V gene is TRBV20-1, the J gene TRBJ2-2; D is perhaps TRBD1 or TRBD2 (5 bases each). V dropped 6 bases and J dropped 1 base, with 12 bases sitting between them. This CDR3 comprises 14 residues. From germline, CDR1 is DFQATT and CDR2 SNEGSKA (reference sequence). CDR3 bases: TGCAGTGCCGATGGGGACGGGAACACCGGGGAGCTGTTTTTT. This encodes CSADGDGNTGELFF.

The genes are TRBV12-3 or TRBV12-4 and TRBJ2-5; D is tentatively TRBD1 or TRBD2 (6 bases each). This CDR3 spans 16 amino acids. With 5 bases removed from V and 5 bases from J, the gap between germline ends came to 21 bases. The CDR3 loop reads CASSREINRVRETQYF. The CDR3 nucleotides are TGTGCCAGCAGTCGGGAGATAAACAGGGTGCGGGAGACCCAGTACTTC.

This clonotype was recorded at least ten times. The rearrangement uses TRBV5-1 and TRBJ2-1, with a possible D match to TRBD2 (7 bases). The CDR3 sequence is 15 residues long. Per germline, CDR1 SGHRS and CDR2 YFSETQ. V gave up 4 bases and J gave up 1 base, with 12 bases separating them. Written as DNA, the CDR3 is TGCGCCAGCAGCCGAGGGGGGGGATCCTACAATGAGCAGTTCTTC. It is translated as CASSRGGGSYNEQFF.

A few counts support this clonotype. V gene TRBV27 combines with J gene TRBJ1-6; TRBD1 matches at 7 bases. The CDR3 length is 15 residues. Unmatched junction bases numbered 8, after V lost 7 bases and J lost 5 bases. CDR1 is MNHEY, CDR2 SMNVEV, per germline (reference sequence). The CDR3 nucleotides are TGTGCCAGCACAGGCAGGGGGTCCAATAATTCACCCCTCCACTTT. Its protein product is CASTGRGSNNSPLHF.

The chain uses TRBV5-5 and TRBJ2-7, with TRBD2 matching over 7 bases. The CDR3 has 15 amino acids. CDR1 is SGHKS, CDR2 YYEKEE, per germline (reference sequence). J lost 5 bases, V lost 4 bases, and 12 bases had no gene match. The CDR3 here is CASSPRAGLIDEQYF. The CDR3 nucleotides are TGTGCCAGCAGCCCACGAGCGGGATTGATTGACGAGCAGTACTTC. Supplemented by reference TRBV5-5 and TRBJ2-7, the full variable domain reads DAGVTQSPTHLIKTRGQQVTLRCSPISGHKSVSWYQQVLGQGPQFIFQYYEKEERGRGNFPDRFSARQFPNYSSELNVNALLLGDSALYLCASSPRAGLIDEQYFGPGTRLTVT.

This clonotype was found a few times. This chain joins TRBV20-1 and TRBJ2-5, with D unresolved. Germline V gene lookup returns CDR1 DFQATT and CDR2 SNEGSKA (reference sequence). The V gene lost 4 bases and the J gene lost 3 bases, with 18 bases spanning the gap. This CDR3 spans 15 amino acids. In DNA form, the CDR3 reads TGCAGTGCTACACCCGCGATGAGACAAGAAGAGACCCAGTACTTC. It is translated as CSATPAMRQEETQYF.